The 29 T cell receptor beta chains below were found in one sample sequenced in a study of yellow fever vaccine responses in identical twins. Each CDR3 protein is one row after TCRdb ran MiXCR on the RT-PCR reads. The sample has about 18,000 distinct CDR3 sequences; roughly two thirds are singletons. Material: T cells from blood (PBMCs), unsorted or a sorted subset (not recorded which), obtained before or after yellow fever vaccination (not recorded which). The origin of the receptors is a woman between 18 and 30 years old who received the yellow fever vaccine.

The chain has TRBV5-1 and TRBJ2-2, with 7 bases fitting TRBD1. Trimming took 4 bases from V and 5 from J; bases not matched to a gene: 2. The V gene's germline CDR1 is SGHRS and CDR2 YFSETQ. The CDR3 loop spans 13 amino acids. In DNA form, the CDR3 reads TGCGCCAGCAGCGAACAGGGGACCGGGGAGCTGTTTTTT. It encodes CASSEQGTGELFF.

The chain joins TRBV19 to TRBJ2-3, with D perhaps matching TRBD2 (5 bases). The CDR3 contains 18 residues. From germline, CDR1 is LNHDA and CDR2 SQIVND (reference sequence). Trimming took off 3 bases at V and 0 bases at J, with 19 bases between the two ends. The CDR3 DNA is TGTGCCAGTAGTATCCCGGGCGGGTTAAGTACTAGCACAGATACGCAGTATTTT. This sequence encodes CASSIPGGLSTSTDTQYF.

V is TRBV24-1 and J is TRBJ2-3, with a weak D call TRBD2 (6 bases). The V and J ends lost 9 bases and 4 bases respectively, with 19 bases between them. The CDR3 has 15 residues. Germline CDR1 and CDR2: KGHDR and SFDVKD. As DNA, the CDR3 is TGTGCCACCGGAGGGATCGGGTTCGCGGCAGATACGCAGTATTTT. Protein sequence: CATGGIGFAADTQYF.

This clonotype was detected a few times. V gene TRBV20-1 combines with J gene TRBJ1-1, with a possible D match to TRBD1 (6 bases). Looked up from germline, CDR1 is DFQATT and CDR2 is SNEGSKA (reference sequence). With 5 bases removed from V and 11 bases from J, the gap between germline ends came to 12 bases. The CDR3 is 10 residues long. Here the CDR3 reads CSAAQGLAFF. As DNA, the CDR3 is TGCAGTGCTGCCCAGGGGTTGGCTTTCTTT.

V and J are TRBV7-3 and TRBJ1-6; no reliable D call. V lost 1 base to trimming and J lost 10 bases, with 5 bases between them. The germline V gene encodes CDR1 SGHTA and CDR2 FQGTGA. The CDR3 covers 12 residues. This CDR3 reads CASSLRVSPLHF. In nucleotides, the CDR3 is TGTGCCAGCAGCTTAAGGGTCTCACCCCTCCACTTT.

Only a few counts were recorded for this clonotype. The chain links TRBV20-1 to TRBJ2-7; the match to TRBD2 covers 9 bases. V lost 1 base to trimming and J lost 1 base; unmatched junction nucleotides: 5. From germline, CDR1 is DFQATT and CDR2 SNEGSKA (reference sequence). The CDR3 consists of 15 residues. The CDR3 nucleotides read TGCAGTGCTAGAGGGGTAGCGGGGGTATCCTACGAGCAGTACTTC. Protein sequence: CSARGVAGVSYEQYF.

V gene TRBV7-1 combines with J gene TRBJ1-5; the D is unclear. TRBV7-1 is an ORF, and what it does is uncertain. V lost 3 bases and J lost 6, with 9 bases in between. There are 13 residues in the CDR3. For the CDR3, the DNA is TGTGCCAGCAGCTCCGCGGGTGGTCAGCCCCAGCATTTT. Protein product: CASSSAGGQPQHF.

Concerning this clonotype itself: The junction departs from the called germline gene at one end, perhaps through a read error. The chain links TRBV11-1 to TRBJ2-1; 7 positions match TRBD2. The length of the CDR3 is 15 residues. Germline loops: CDR1 SGHAT, CDR2 FQDESV (reference sequence). The CDR3 spells CASRLAASGYNEQFF. The CDR3 DNA is TGTGCCAGCAGGTTAGCGGCTAGCGGCTACAATGAGCAGTTCTTC.

This clonotype came up a few times. The gene calls are TRBV4-2 and TRBJ2-1, with D hard to call. With 8 bases removed from V and 4 bases from J, the gap between germline ends came to 3 bases. CDR3 length equals 10 residues. CDR1 and CDR2 from the germline V gene are LGHNA and YNFKEQ. The CDR3 is CASGYNEQFF. The CDR3 region has the DNA TGTGCCAGCGGATACAATGAGCAGTTCTTC.

This chain joins TRBV11-2 and TRBJ2-2; D may be TRBD1 or TRBD2 (5 bases each). This CDR3 is built from 17 residues. V lost 2 bases to trimming and J lost 0 bases, with 13 bases between them. Germline CDR1 is SGHAT and CDR2 is FQNNGV. Here the CDR3 DNA reads TGTGCCAGCAGCTTAAATCGGGGCGGCGCGAACACCGGGGAGCTGTTTTTT. Translating gives CASSLNRGGANTGELFF.

The J gene is TRBJ2-2, the V gene TRBV20-1; TRBD2 might be the D (5 bases). Germline loops: CDR1 DFQATT, CDR2 SNEGSKA (reference sequence). CDR3 length equals 13 residues. Trimming removed 6 bases from V and 5 bases from J, with 13 bases in between. CDR3 nucleotide sequence: TGCAGTGCCCCTGGACCGGGGACCGGGGAGCTGTTTTTT. Encoded protein: CSAPGPGTGELFF.

The table lists this clonotype with a few counts. This chain joins TRBV7-8 and TRBJ2-7, with TRBD2 identical over 9 bases. Germline loops: CDR1 SGHVS, CDR2 FQNEAQ. J was trimmed by 4 bases and V by 7 bases; bases with no gene match: 8. The CDR3 contains 14 residues. CDR3 protein: CASTHSGRIYEQYF. CDR3 nucleotides: TGTGCCAGCACCCATAGCGGGAGAATTTACGAGCAGTACTTC.

The chain combines TRBV11-3 with TRBJ1-5, with D unresolved. The CDR3 sequence is 15 residues long. Deletions cut 2 bases from V and 3 bases from J, with 11 bases between. CDR1 and CDR2 (germline): SGHNT, YENEEA. CDR3 loop: CASSLSWSYNQPQHF. Written as DNA, the CDR3 is TGTGCCAGCAGCTTATCCTGGTCGTACAATCAGCCCCAGCATTTT.

This sequence joins TRBV11-3 and TRBJ2-1; no clear D gene. Germline-derived CDR1 and CDR2 are SGHNT and YENEEA. The CDR3 has 17 residues. The V and J ends lost 2 bases and 0 bases respectively, with 14 bases between them. The CDR3, as DNA: TGTGCCAGCAGCTTACGGTCCCCGCATACCTCCTACAATGAGCAGTTCTTC. Protein sequence: CASSLRSPHTSYNEQFF. The variable domain in full, completed from reference TRBV11-3 and TRBJ2-1, reads EAGVVQSPRYKIIEKKQPVAFWCNPISGHNTLYWYLQNLGQGPELLIRYENEEAVDDSQLPKDRFSAERLKGVDSTLKIQPAELGDSAVYLCASSLRSPHTSYNEQFFGPGTRLTVL.

J is TRBJ2-1 and V is TRBV29-1; no definite D call. The CDR3 is 13 residues long. V lost 7 bases and J lost 4, with 14 bases in between. Per germline, CDR1 SQVTM and CDR2 ANQGSEA. Here the CDR3 DNA reads TGCAGCGGGGAAGGACGGCGATACAATGAGCAGTTCTTC. This translates into CSGEGRRYNEQFF.

The V and J genes are TRBV29-1 and TRBJ2-2, with TRBD2 matching over 10 bases. Losses at the gene ends were 6 bases for V and 1 base for J; bases not matched to a gene: 2. The germline V gene encodes CDR1 SQVTM and CDR2 ANQGSEA. The CDR3 loop spans 14 amino acids. The CDR3 region has the DNA TGCAGCGTCTGGACTAGCGGGAACACCGGGGAGCTGTTTTTT. Protein product: CSVWTSGNTGELFF.

The rearrangement uses TRBV7-1 and TRBJ1-1; 9 nucleotides agree with TRBD1. TRBV7-1 is annotated as an ORF whose role is uncertain. V shed 2 bases, J shed 1 base, and the junction held 5 bases outside the gene matches. The CDR3 runs 16 residues. The CDR3 region has the DNA TGTGCCAGCAGCTCACACCGGACAGGGGCGAACACTGAAGCTTTCTTT. It is translated as CASSSHRTGANTEAFF.

This rearrangement joins TRBV20-1 to TRBJ2-7; D is uncertain. The CDR3 consists of 12 residues. Germline loops: CDR1 DFQATT, CDR2 SNEGSKA (reference sequence). Deletions cut 1 base from V and 4 bases from J, with 8 bases between. The chain's CDR3 is CSARVHGYEQYV. In DNA, the CDR3 is TGCAGTGCTAGAGTCCACGGATACGAGCAGTACGTC.

This chain connects TRBV19 to TRBJ2-7; 11 nucleotides match TRBD2. Trimming took 7 bases from V and 5 from J; bases not matched to a gene: 4. Germline values: CDR1 LNHDA, CDR2 SQIVND (reference sequence). The CDR3 sequence is 13 residues long. In DNA form, the CDR3 reads TGTGCCAGTACCTCACTAGCGGGAGACGAGCAGTACTTC. This encodes CASTSLAGDEQYF.

The rearrangement links TRBV6-2 or TRBV6-3 to TRBJ1-4; D possibly corresponds to TRBD1 (5 bases). Germline values: CDR1 MNHEY, CDR2 SVGEGT. The CDR3 has 18 residues. V was shortened by 2 bases and J by 4 bases, with 20 bases between the two germline ends. The CDR3 DNA sequence: TGTGCCAGCAGTTACGGGGGAGGTTATGGAAGGGGTAATGAAAAACTGTTTTTT. Translated: CASSYGGGYGRGNEKLFF.

The V gene is TRBV5-5, the J gene TRBJ2-7; 8 nucleotides match TRBD1. V dropped 3 bases and J dropped 1; count of bases not matched to a gene: 0. The CDR3 runs 13 residues. Germline V gives CDR1 SGHKS, CDR2 YYEKEE (reference sequence). CDR3 coding DNA: TGTGCCAGCAGCTACAGGGGGTCCTACGAGCAGTACGTC. It yields the protein CASSYRGSYEQYV.

V is TRBV5-5 and J is TRBJ2-3; TRBD2 matches 10 bases. Unmatched junction bases numbered 12, after V lost 7 bases and J lost 1 base. The CDR3 spans 17 residues. The germline V gene encodes CDR1 SGHKS and CDR2 YYEKEE (reference sequence). This CDR3 is CASLWASGSVGTDTQYF. CDR3 bases: TGTGCCAGCCTCTGGGCTAGCGGGAGCGTGGGCACAGATACGCAGTATTTT.

V usage is TRBV11-2 and J usage is TRBJ2-2; D call uncertain. V was shortened by 3 bases and J by 4 bases, with 15 bases between the two germline ends. Germline V lookup: CDR1 SGHAT, CDR2 FQNNGV. The CDR3 contains 16 residues. CDR3 sequence (DNA): TGTGCCAGCAGCTTTTTCCGGACCGCCAGCACCGGGGAGCTGTTTTTT. This codes for CASSFFRTASTGELFF.

The CDR3 sequence: CSVEPRSTQETQYF. In DNA, the CDR3 is TGCAGCGTTGAACCCCGGTCAACCCAAGAGACCCAGTACTTC. The V call is TRBV29-1, the J call TRBJ2-5; D is unclear. V lost 2 bases and J 1 base, leaving 11 bases between the germline ends. This CDR3 contains 14 residues. Per the germline V gene, CDR1 is SQVTM and CDR2 is ANQGSEA.

This clonotype was seen once. The V and J genes are TRBV13 and TRBJ2-3; 8 bases agree with TRBD2. The germline CDR1 and CDR2 sequences are PRHDT and FYEKMQ (reference sequence). Trimming at V came to 9 bases and at J to 0 bases, leaving 5 bases not matched to a gene. The CDR3 runs 14 residues. The CDR3 is CARERGPSTDTQYF. For the CDR3, the DNA is TGTGCCAGGGAGCGGGGGCCAAGCACAGATACGCAGTATTTT. Combining the CDR3 with reference TRBV13 and TRBJ2-3 gives the whole variable domain AAGVIQSPRHLIKEKRETATLKCYPIPRHDTVYWYQQGPGQDPQFLISFYEKMQSDKGSIPDRFSAQQFSDYHSELNMSSLELGDSALYFCARERGPSTDTQYFGPGTRLTVL.

This sequence joins TRBV29-1 and TRBJ2-3; tentative D call: TRBD1 (5 bases). There are 13 residues in the CDR3. Trimming removed 6 bases from V and 2 bases from J, with 12 bases in between. CDR1 SQVTM and CDR2 ANQGSEA come from the germline V gene. The CDR3 is CSVPDTNTDTQYF. Written as DNA, the CDR3 is TGCAGCGTCCCGGACACCAACACAGATACGCAGTATTTT.

This clonotype was seen a single time. The chain employs TRBV6-2 or TRBV6-3 and TRBJ2-6; the D is unclear. The V end was cut by 0 bases, the J end by 0 bases, with 12 bases between. The CDR3 covers 18 residues. Germline CDR1 is MNHEY and CDR2 is SVGEGT. The CDR3 nucleotides are TGTGCCAGCAGTTACTCGATCATAAGAACCTCTGGGGCCAACGTCCTGACTTTC. It encodes CASSYSIIRTSGANVLTF.

The chain uses TRBV6-2 or TRBV6-3 and TRBJ1-3; D is ambiguous. Trimming stripped 1 base from V and 0 bases from J, with 1 base between. Germline CDR1 MNHEY, CDR2 SVGEGT. The CDR3 is made up of 13 amino acids. For the CDR3, the DNA is TGTGCCAGCAGTTACTACTCTGGAAACACCATATATTTT. Amino acids: CASSYYSGNTIYF.

This clonotype came up once. This chain links TRBV12-3 or TRBV12-4 with TRBJ1-6; D possibly corresponds to TRBD1 (5 bases). V lost 4 bases and J 9 bases, leaving 7 bases between the germline ends. The CDR3 extends over 12 amino acids. CDR3 sequence reads: CASSSGGSPLHF. Here the CDR3 DNA reads TGTGCCAGCAGTTCGGGGGGTTCACCCCTCCACTTT.